These 30 T cell receptor beta chains came from one sample sequenced in a study of radiotherapy plus CTLA-4 blockade in lung cancer. Assay used: immunoSEQ multiplex PCR; TCRdb lists only in-frame clones, some missing. The data contain around 100,000 clones, under 85% of them seen just once; the ten biggest clones take up 2.8%. Sequenced material: peripheral blood, taken from a patient treated with radiotherapy plus ipilimumab. All receptors derive from a human donor with non-small cell lung cancer who had a partial response to radiotherapy plus ipilimumab. Some clones in this sample may be carry-over from other donors' samples.

This clone was seen only once. This rearrangement joins TRBV6-6 to TRBJ2-5; weak D call: TRBD2 (5 bases). The CDR3 is made up of 14 amino acids. Between the trimmed V and J ends, which lost 9 bases and 11 bases, there was a span of 25 bases. Germline V lookup: CDR1 MNHNY, CDR2 SVGAGI (reference sequence). CDR3 region: CARLWASNPWEQYF. CDR3 coding DNA: TGTGCCAGACTGTGGGCTAGCAACCCCTGGGAGCAGTACTTC.

The chain has TRBV7-2 and TRBJ2-3; a possible D gene is TRBD2 (5 bases). Trimming took 5 bases from V and 0 from J, leaving 9 bases between them. In germline, CDR1 is SGHTA, CDR2 FQGNSA. The CDR3 is made up of 14 amino acids. This chain's CDR3 is CASSPWTSTDTQYF. The CDR3 DNA is TGTGCCAGCAGCCCCTGGACTAGCACAGATACGCAGTATTTT.

The rearrangement links TRBV4-1 to TRBJ1-1; TRBD1 agrees at 7 bases. This CDR3 contains 16 residues. Trimming at V came to 0 bases and at J to 5 bases, leaving 9 bases not matched to a gene. Germline V gene sequence: CDR1 MGHRA, CDR2 YSYEKL. In nucleotides, the CDR3 is TGCGCCAGCAGCCAAGATCTTGGGACAGTGGGGACTGAAGCTTTCTTT. It codes for CASSQDLGTVGTEAFF.

V usage is TRBV6-5 and J usage is TRBJ1-2; D is uncertain. The CDR3 is 14 amino acids. Germline V gene sequence: CDR1 MNHEY, CDR2 SVGAGI. The V gene lost 4 bases and the J gene lost 5 bases, with 14 bases spanning the gap. The CDR3 is CASSSSGFGYGYTF. CDR3 DNA: TGTGCCAGCAGTTCTTCCGGGTTTGGATATGGCTACACCTTC.

In this sample, this clone turned up a few times. The chain recombines TRBV6-6 with TRBJ2-5, with 7 nucleotides matching TRBD1. V dropped 5 bases and J dropped 5; count of bases not matched to a gene: 8. This CDR3 is 14 amino acids long. The V gene's germline CDR1 is MNHNY and CDR2 SVGAGI (reference sequence). CDR3 bases: TGTGCCAGCAGTCAAAACAGGGGCTGGGAGACCCAGTACTTC. It specifies CASSQNRGWETQYF.

This chain joins TRBV5-6 and TRBJ2-2; D remains unclear. Trimming left V 1 base short and J 4 bases short, with 8 bases between. The CDR3 totals 14 residues. The germline V gene encodes CDR1 SGHDT and CDR2 YYEEEE. In DNA, the CDR3 is TGTGCCAGCAGCTTGTTCCTAGTCACCGGGGAGCTGTTTTTT. As protein: CASSLFLVTGELFF.

The chain employs TRBV4-2 and TRBJ2-3; TRBD2 matches 10 bases. CDR1 is LGHNA, CDR2 YNFKEQ, per germline. The J segment lost 3 bases and the V segment lost 0 bases, leaving 9 bases of the junction unmatched. This CDR3 comprises 18 residues. This chain's CDR3 is CASSQEGTSGGATDTQYF. CDR3 nucleotides: TGTGCCAGCAGCCAAGAAGGGACAAGCGGGGGGGCAACAGATACGCAGTATTTT.

The CDR3: CASSYTQGANTGELFF. The DNA of the CDR3 is TGTGCCAGCAGTTACACACAGGGCGCGAACACCGGGGAGCTGTTTTTT. The chain is built from TRBV6-6 and TRBJ2-2; D is perhaps TRBD1 (6 bases). The CDR3 is 16 amino acids. V was pared by 2 bases and J by 0 bases, with 10 bases between. The germline gives CDR1 MNHNY, CDR2 SVGAGI (reference sequence).

J is TRBJ2-5 and V is TRBV7-2, with 7 bases identical to TRBD1. The CDR3 is made up of 16 amino acids. Trimming took 5 bases from V and 5 from J; bases not matched to a gene: 14. The germline gives CDR1 SGHTA, CDR2 FQGNSA. The CDR3 DNA sequence: TGTGCCAGCAGCCCTCGGACAGGCCTAAATTGGGAGACCCAGTACTTC. Its protein is CASSPRTGLNWETQYF.

The rearrangement links TRBV7-2 to TRBJ2-3, with TRBD1 as a possible D gene (5 bases). Germline CDR1 is SGHTA and CDR2 is FQGNSA. The CDR3 has 14 residues. Trimming removed 1 base from V and 3 bases from J, with 8 bases in between. The CDR3 region is CASSLVGPTDTQYF. The CDR3 nucleotides read TGTGCCAGCAGCTTAGTGGGGCCGACAGATACGCAGTATTTT.

The table lists this clone with a few counts. This chain links TRBV2 with TRBJ2-2; D perhaps matches TRBD2 (5 bases). There are 16 residues in the CDR3. V was cut by 5 bases and J by 2 bases, with 15 bases left in between. The germline CDR1 and CDR2 sequences are SNHLY and FYNNEI. The CDR3: CASSPRTGINTGELFF. The CDR3 nucleotides are TGTGCCAGCAGTCCCCGGACGGGGATAAACACCGGGGAGCTGTTTTTT.

There are a few counts of this clone. V and J are TRBV10-3 and TRBJ2-7, with TRBD2 matching 8 bases. V lost 6 bases to trimming and J lost 6 bases; unmatched junction nucleotides: 10. Germline V gene sequence: CDR1 ENHRY, CDR2 SYGVKD. The CDR3 runs to 14 residues. CDR3 DNA sequence: TGTGCCATCAGCGCCCGGGGGGGGAGAGGCGAGCAGTACTTC. Its protein product is CAISARGGRGEQYF.

The CDR3 loop reads CASSPAQASTDTQYF. DNA for the CDR3: TGTGCCAGCTCACCAGCACAGGCCTCCACAGATACGCAGTATTTT. The gene calls are TRBV18 and TRBJ2-3; tentatively, D is TRBD1 (5 bases). With 2 bases removed from V and 2 bases from J, the gap between germline ends came to 11 bases. This CDR3 has 15 amino acids. From germline, CDR1 is KGHSH and CDR2 LQKENI.

This clone was recorded once. The V call is TRBV21-1, the J call TRBJ1-1; the D call in the table, TRBD1, was not verified against the DNA. TRBV21-1 is noted as a pseudogene. This CDR3 region has 18 residues. CDR3 in DNA: TGTGCCAGCAGCCCACCCTTTGACAGGGGGGCCAACCAAGCTGAAGCTTTCTTT. Encoded protein: CASSPPFDRGANQAEAFF.

Only a few counts were recorded for this clone. The chain employs TRBV18 and TRBJ2-7; D is perhaps TRBD1 (8 bases). In germline, CDR1 is KGHSH, CDR2 LQKENI. The ends were cut back, 4 bases at V and 5 bases at J, with 15 bases in the middle. The CDR3 is made up of 14 amino acids. The DNA for the CDR3 is TGTGCCAGCTCACTTTTTACAGGGGGGGACGAGCAGTACTTC. Translating gives CASSLFTGGDEQYF.

The chain combines TRBV6-1 with TRBJ1-1; the D gene is possibly TRBD1 (6 bases). V was pared by 1 base and J by 3 bases, with 12 bases between. Germline values: CDR1 MNHNS, CDR2 SASEGT. The CDR3 consists of 15 residues. CDR3 sequence reads: CASSEGGQGYTEAFF. The CDR3 nucleotides are TGTGCCAGCAGTGAAGGCGGTCAGGGGTACACTGAAGCTTTCTTT.

The chain links TRBV6-1 to TRBJ2-3; D might be TRBD2 (7 bases). The germline V and J ends were trimmed by 7 bases and 5 bases, with 16 bases remaining between them. The CDR3 extends over 14 amino acids. The germline V gene encodes CDR1 MNHNS and CDR2 SASEGT. CDR3 DNA sequence: TGTGCCAGCACGGCGGGGGCCAGGGTAGATACGCAGTATTTT. This gives the protein CASTAGARVDTQYF.

The chain recombines TRBV10-1 with TRBJ2-3, with 7 bases lining up with TRBD2. The germline CDR1 and CDR2 sequences are WNHNN and SYGVQD (reference sequence). The junction had 7 bases not matched to a gene; V was cut back by 3 bases and J by 1 base. This CDR3 has 16 residues. The CDR3 DNA is TGCGCCAGCAGTGATGGCGGGGGAGGAGGCACAGATACGCAGTATTTT. It translates to CASSDGGGGGTDTQYF.

The chain couples TRBV14 to TRBJ1-2; tentatively, D is TRBD1 (6 bases). Germline assignment: CDR1 SGHDN and CDR2 FVKESK. CDR3 length: 13 amino acids. Trimming took 1 base from V and 8 from J, leaving 11 bases between them. CDR3: CASSQAGVGGYTF. In DNA form, the CDR3 reads TGTGCCAGCAGCCAAGCAGGGGTAGGGGGCTACACCTTC. Complete variable domain (other parts from reference TRBV14 and TRBJ1-2): EAGVTQFPSHSVIEKGQTVTLRCDPISGHDNLYWYRRVMGKEIKFLLHFVKESKQDESGMPNNRFLAERTGGTYSTLKVQPAELEDSGVYFCASSQAGVGGYTFGSGTRLTVV.

In this sample, this clone turned up a few times. This chain uses TRBV4-1 with TRBJ2-7, with TRBD2 matching 12 bases. From germline, CDR1 is MGHRA and CDR2 YSYEKL. This CDR3 comprises 17 residues. The junction had 11 bases not matched to a gene; V was cut back by 4 bases and J by 4 bases. The CDR3, as DNA: TGCGCCAGCAGCCTTCCCACGACTAGCGGGAGTACGTACGAGCAGTACTTC. It encodes CASSLPTTSGSTYEQYF.

The chain carries TRBV15 and TRBJ2-7, with 8 bases matching TRBD2. The CDR3 length is 14 residues. The germline V gene encodes CDR1 LNHNV and CDR2 YYDKDF (reference sequence). V shed 5 bases, J shed 3 bases, and the junction held 6 bases outside the gene matches. The CDR3 region has the DNA TGTGCCACCAGCTCTGCGGGGGGTCTCTACGAGCAGTACTTC. As protein: CATSSAGGLYEQYF.

This chain uses TRBV5-8 with TRBJ2-3; D perhaps matches TRBD2 (6 bases). V dropped 6 bases and J dropped 2 bases, with 22 bases sitting between them. The CDR3 is 17 residues long. CDR1 and CDR2 (germline): SGHTS, YDEGEE. This CDR3 reads CASIERSKGLYTDTQYF. The DNA of the CDR3 is TGTGCCAGCATCGAACGGAGCAAGGGACTTTACACAGATACGCAGTATTTT.

The J gene is TRBJ2-7, the V gene TRBV7-3, with 7 positions matching TRBD2. Germline loops: CDR1 SGHTA, CDR2 FQGTGA. With V trimmed by 3 bases and J by 5 bases, 7 bases remained unmatched. This CDR3 has 14 amino acids. CDR3 DNA: TGTGCCAGCAGCTTGGAAGCGGGGCTTCACGAGCAGTACTTC. Protein sequence: CASSLEAGLHEQYF. Variable domain in full (rest from reference TRBV7-3 and TRBJ2-7): GAGVSQTPSNKVTEKGKYVELRCDPISGHTALYWYRQSLGQGPEFLIYFQGTGAADDSGLPNDRFFAVRPEGSVSTLKIQRTERGDSAVYLCASSLEAGLHEQYFGPGTRLTVT.

V is TRBV5-4 and J is TRBJ2-5, with 11 bases aligning to TRBD1. The CDR3 contains 16 residues. From germline, CDR1 is SGHNT and CDR2 YYREEE (reference sequence). Losses at the gene ends were 4 bases for V and 1 base for J; bases not matched to a gene: 6. The CDR3 nucleotides are TGTGCCAGCAGCCGGGGGGGACAGGGGGTCCAAGAGACCCAGTACTTC. It codes for CASSRGGQGVQETQYF.

The chain carries TRBV5-1 and TRBJ2-5; 13 bases are a match to TRBD2. The CDR3 spans 16 residues. Germline trimming cut 3 bases from V and 1 base from J; bases unmatched to any gene: 3. Germline CDR1 reads SGHRS; CDR2 reads YFSETQ. Here the CDR3 DNA reads TGCGCCAGCAGCTGGACTAGCGGGGGAGTCCAAGAGACCCAGTACTTC. This encodes CASSWTSGGVQETQYF.

The chain links TRBV19 to TRBJ1-2, with D perhaps matching TRBD1 (6 bases). Trimming took off 0 bases at V and 3 bases at J, with 8 bases between the two ends. CDR3 length: 14 residues. The germline V gene encodes CDR1 LNHDA and CDR2 SQIVND (reference sequence). In DNA form, the CDR3 reads TGTGCCAGTAGTATAGAGACAGGCTACTATGGCTACACCTTC. Amino acids: CASSIETGYYGYTF.

The V gene is TRBV7-6, the J gene TRBJ2-5; weak D call: TRBD1 (5 bases). Trimming shortened V by 2 bases and J by 5 bases, and 12 bases separated the two germline ends. This CDR3 region has 14 residues. Germline CDR1 reads SGHVS; CDR2 reads FNYEAQ. CDR3 sequence (DNA): TGTGCCAGCAGCTTATCGAGCAGGGCGGAGACCCAGTACTTC. Translating it yields CASSLSSRAETQYF.

This clone was observed a few times. The chain joins TRBV19 to TRBJ2-1; 13 bases map to TRBD2. V shed 5 bases, J shed 7 bases, and the junction held 8 bases outside the gene matches. The CDR3 runs 16 residues. The germline V gene has CDR1 LNHDA and CDR2 SQIVND (reference sequence). For the CDR3, the DNA is TGTGCCAGTAGTCTCCAACTAGCGGGGGGGCGAAATGAGCAGTTCTTC. It codes for CASSLQLAGGRNEQFF.

V usage is TRBV5-1 and J usage is TRBJ1-2; possibly TRBD1 for D (5 bases). Trimming removed 1 base from V and 3 bases from J, with 13 bases in between. Germline lookup yields CDR1 SGHRS and CDR2 YFSETQ. The CDR3 has 15 residues. The CDR3 loop is CASSLMPTGDYGYTF. Written as DNA, the CDR3 is TGCGCCAGCAGCTTGATGCCAACAGGAGACTATGGCTACACCTTC.

The genes are TRBV5-1 and TRBJ2-5, with TRBD2 matching 10 bases. Losses at the gene ends were 8 bases for V and 4 bases for J; bases not matched to a gene: 11. Germline V gives CDR1 SGHRS, CDR2 YFSETQ. The CDR3 is made up of 15 amino acids. CDR3 protein: CASTGLANLGETQYF. CDR3 in DNA: TGCGCCAGTACGGGACTAGCGAATTTAGGAGAGACCCAGTACTTC.